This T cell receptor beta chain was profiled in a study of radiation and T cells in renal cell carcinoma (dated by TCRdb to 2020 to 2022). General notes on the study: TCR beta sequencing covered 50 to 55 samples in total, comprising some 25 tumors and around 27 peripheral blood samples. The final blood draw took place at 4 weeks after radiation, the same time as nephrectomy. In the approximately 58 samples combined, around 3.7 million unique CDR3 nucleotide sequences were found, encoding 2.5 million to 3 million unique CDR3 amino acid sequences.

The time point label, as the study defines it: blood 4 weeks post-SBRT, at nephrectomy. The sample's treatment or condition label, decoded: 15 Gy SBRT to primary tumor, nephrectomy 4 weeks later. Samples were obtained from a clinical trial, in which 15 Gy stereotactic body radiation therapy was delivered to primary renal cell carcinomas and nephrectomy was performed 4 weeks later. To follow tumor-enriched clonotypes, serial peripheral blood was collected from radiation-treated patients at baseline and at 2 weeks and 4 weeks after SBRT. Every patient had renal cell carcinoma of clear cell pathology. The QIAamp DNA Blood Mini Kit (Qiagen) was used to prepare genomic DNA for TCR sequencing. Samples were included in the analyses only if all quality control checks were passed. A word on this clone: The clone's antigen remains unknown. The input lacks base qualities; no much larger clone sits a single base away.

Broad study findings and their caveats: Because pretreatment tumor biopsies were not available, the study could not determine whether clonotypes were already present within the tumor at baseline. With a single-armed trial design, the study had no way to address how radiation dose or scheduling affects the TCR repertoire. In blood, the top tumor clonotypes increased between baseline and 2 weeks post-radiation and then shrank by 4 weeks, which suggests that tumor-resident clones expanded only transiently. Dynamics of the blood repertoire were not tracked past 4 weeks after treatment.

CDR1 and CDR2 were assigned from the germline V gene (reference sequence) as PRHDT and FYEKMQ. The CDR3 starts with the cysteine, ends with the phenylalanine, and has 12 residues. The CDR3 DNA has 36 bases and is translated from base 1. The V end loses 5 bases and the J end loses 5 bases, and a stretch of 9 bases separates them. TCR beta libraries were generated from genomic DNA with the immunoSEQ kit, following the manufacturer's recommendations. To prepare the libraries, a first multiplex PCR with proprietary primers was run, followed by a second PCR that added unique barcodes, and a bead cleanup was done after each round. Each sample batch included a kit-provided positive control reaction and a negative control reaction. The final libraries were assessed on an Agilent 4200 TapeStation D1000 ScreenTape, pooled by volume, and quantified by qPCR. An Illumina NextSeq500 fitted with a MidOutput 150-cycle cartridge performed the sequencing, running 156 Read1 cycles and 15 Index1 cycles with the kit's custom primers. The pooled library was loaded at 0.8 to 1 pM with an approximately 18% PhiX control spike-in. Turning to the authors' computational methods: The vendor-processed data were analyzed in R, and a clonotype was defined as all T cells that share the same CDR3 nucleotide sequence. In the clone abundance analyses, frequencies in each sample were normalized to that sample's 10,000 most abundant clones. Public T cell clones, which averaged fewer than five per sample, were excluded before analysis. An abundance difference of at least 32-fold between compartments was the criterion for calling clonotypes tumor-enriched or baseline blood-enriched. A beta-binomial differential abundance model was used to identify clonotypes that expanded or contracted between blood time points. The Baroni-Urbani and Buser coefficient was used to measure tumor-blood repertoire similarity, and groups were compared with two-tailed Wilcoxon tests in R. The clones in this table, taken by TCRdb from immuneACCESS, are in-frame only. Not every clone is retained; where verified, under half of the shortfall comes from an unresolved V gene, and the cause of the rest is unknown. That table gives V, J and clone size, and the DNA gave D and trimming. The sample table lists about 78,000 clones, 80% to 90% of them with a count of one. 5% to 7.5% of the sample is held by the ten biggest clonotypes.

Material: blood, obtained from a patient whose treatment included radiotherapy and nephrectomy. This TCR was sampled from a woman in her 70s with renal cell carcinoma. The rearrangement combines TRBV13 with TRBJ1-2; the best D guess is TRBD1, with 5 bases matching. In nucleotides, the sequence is TGTGCCAGCAGCGCTGCAGGGTATGGCTACACCTTC. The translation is CASSAAGYGYTF.